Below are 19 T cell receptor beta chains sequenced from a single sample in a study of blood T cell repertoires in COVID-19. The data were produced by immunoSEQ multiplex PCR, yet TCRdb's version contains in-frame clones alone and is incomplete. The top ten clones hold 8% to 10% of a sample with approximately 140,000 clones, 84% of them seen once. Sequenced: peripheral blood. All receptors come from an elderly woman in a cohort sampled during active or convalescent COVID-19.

This CDR3 reads CASSRRLAGIVNTGELFF. The CDR3 DNA reads TGTGCCAGCAGCCGAAGACTAGCGGGGATCGTGAACACCGGGGAGCTGTTTTTT. V usage is TRBV13 and J usage is TRBJ2-2, with 11 bases fitting TRBD2. Germline lookup yields CDR1 PRHDT and CDR2 FYEKMQ (reference sequence). The length of the CDR3 is 18 residues. V was pared by 5 bases and J by 1 base, with 9 bases of the junction left unmatched. Drawing the rest from reference TRBV13 and TRBJ2-2, the complete variable domain is AAGVIQSPRHLIKEKRETATLKCYPIPRHDTVYWYQQGPGQDPQFLISFYEKMQSDKGSIPDRFSAQQFSDYHSELNMSSLELGDSALYFCASSRRLAGIVNTGELFFGEGSRLTVL.

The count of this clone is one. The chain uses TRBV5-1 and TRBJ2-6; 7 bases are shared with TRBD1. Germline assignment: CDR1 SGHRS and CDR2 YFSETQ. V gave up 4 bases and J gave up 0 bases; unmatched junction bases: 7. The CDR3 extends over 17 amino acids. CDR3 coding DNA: TGCGCCAGCAGCATGACAGGGTTTGACTCTGGGGCCAACGTCCTGACTTTC. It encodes CASSMTGFDSGANVLTF.

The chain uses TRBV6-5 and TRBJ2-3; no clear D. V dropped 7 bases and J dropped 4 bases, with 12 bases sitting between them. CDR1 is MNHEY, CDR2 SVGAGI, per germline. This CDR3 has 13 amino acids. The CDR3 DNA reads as TGTGCCAGCACCAACTCCAGGTCAGATACGCAGTATTTT. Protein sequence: CASTNSRSDTQYF.

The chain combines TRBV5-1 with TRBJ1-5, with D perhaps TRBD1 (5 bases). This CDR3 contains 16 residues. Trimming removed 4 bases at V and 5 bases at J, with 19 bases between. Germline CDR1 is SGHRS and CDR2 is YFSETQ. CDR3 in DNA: TGCGCCAGCAGCCCGGGGGGTGGAGGGGCCGATCAGCCCCAGCATTTT. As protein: CASSPGGGGADQPQHF.

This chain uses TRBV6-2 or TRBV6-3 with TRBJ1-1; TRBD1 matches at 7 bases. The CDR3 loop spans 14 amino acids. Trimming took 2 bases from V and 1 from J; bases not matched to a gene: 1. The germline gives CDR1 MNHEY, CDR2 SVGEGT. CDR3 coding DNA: TGTGCCAGCAGTTACCGACAGGGGAACACTGAAGCTTTCTTT. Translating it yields CASSYRQGNTEAFF.

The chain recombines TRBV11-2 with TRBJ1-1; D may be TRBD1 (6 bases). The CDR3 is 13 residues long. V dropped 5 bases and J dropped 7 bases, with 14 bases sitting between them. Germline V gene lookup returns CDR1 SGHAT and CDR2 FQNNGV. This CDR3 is CASSKGGALEAFF. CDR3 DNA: TGTGCCAGCAGCAAAGGGGGGGCCCTTGAAGCTTTCTTT.

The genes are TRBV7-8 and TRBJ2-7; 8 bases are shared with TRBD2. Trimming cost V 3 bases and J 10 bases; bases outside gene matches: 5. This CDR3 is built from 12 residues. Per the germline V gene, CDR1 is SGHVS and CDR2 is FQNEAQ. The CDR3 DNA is TGTGCCAGCAGCTTCGCGGGGGGCCCTCAGTACGTC. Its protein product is CASSFAGGPQYV.

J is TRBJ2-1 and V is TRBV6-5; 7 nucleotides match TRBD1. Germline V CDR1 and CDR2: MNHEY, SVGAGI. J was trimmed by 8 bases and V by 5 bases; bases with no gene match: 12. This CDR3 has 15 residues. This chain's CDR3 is CASSRFNDRDDEQFF. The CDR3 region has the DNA TGTGCCAGCAGTCGTTTTAATGACAGGGACGATGAGCAGTTCTTC.

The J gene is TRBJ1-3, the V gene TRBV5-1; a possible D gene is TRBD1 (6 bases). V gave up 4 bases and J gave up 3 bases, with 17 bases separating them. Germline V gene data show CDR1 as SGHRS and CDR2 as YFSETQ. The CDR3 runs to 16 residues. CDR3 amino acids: CASSPRTVSNGNTIYF. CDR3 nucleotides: TGCGCCAGCAGCCCGAGGACAGTCTCGAATGGAAACACCATATATTTT.

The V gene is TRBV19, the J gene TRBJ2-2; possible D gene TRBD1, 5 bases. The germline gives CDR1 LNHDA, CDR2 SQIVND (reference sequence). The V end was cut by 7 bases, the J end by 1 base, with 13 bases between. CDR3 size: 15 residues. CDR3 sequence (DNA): TGTGCCAGTACCCCGGACACTTGGAACACCGGGGAGCTGTTTTTT. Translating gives CASTPDTWNTGELFF.

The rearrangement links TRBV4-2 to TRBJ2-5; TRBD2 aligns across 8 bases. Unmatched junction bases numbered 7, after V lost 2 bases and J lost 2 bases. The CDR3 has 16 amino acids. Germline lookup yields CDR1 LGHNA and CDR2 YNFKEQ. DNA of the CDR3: TGTGCCAGCAGCCAATTTGCAGCGGGGGATCAAGAGACCCAGTACTTC. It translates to CASSQFAAGDQETQYF.

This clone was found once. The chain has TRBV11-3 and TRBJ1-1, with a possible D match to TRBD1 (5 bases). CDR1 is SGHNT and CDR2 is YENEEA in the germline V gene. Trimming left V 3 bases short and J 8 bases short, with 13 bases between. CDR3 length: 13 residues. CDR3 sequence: CASSFIDSEEAFF. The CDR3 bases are TGTGCCAGCAGCTTTATCGACAGCGAAGAAGCTTTCTTT.

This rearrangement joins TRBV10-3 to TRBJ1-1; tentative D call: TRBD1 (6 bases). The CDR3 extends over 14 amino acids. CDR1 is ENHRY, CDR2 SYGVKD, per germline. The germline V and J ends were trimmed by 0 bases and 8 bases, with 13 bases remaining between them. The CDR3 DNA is TGTGCCATCAGTGAGTCGGGGGACATGACCGAAGCTTTCTTT. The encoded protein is CAISESGDMTEAFF.

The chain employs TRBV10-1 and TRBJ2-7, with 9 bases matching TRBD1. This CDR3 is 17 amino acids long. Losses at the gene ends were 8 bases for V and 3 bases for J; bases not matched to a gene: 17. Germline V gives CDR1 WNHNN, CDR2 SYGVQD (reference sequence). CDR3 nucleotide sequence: TGCGCCAGCCCTCAATTTCTTGGGACAGGGCCTCGCTACGAGCAGTACGTC. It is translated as CASPQFLGTGPRYEQYV.

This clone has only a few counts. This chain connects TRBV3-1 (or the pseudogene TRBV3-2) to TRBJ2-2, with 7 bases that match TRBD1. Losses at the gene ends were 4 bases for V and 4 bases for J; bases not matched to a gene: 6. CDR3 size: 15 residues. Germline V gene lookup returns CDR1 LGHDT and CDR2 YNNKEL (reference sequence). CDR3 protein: CASSLPTGPTGELFF. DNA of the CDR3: TGTGCCAGCAGCCTACCGACAGGGCCCACCGGGGAGCTGTTTTTT.

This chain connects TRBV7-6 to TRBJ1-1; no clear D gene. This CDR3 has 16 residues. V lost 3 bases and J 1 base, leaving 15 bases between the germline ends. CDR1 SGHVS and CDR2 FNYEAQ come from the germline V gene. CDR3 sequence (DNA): TGTGCCAGCAGCTTCAATGTAGGAGCACCGAACACTGAAGCTTTCTTT. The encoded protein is CASSFNVGAPNTEAFF. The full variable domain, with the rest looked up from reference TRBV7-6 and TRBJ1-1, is GAGVSQSPRYKVTKRGQDVALRCDPISGHVSLYWYRQALGQGPEFLTYFNYEAQQDKSGLPNDRFSAERPEGSISTLTIQRTEQRDSAMYRCASSFNVGAPNTEAFFGQGTRLTVV.

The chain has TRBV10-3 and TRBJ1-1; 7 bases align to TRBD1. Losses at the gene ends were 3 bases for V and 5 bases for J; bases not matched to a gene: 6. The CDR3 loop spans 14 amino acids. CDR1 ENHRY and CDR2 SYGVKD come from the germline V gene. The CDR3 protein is CAISEGGGRTEAFF. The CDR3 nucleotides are TGTGCCATCAGTGAAGGGGGCGGAAGGACTGAAGCTTTCTTT.

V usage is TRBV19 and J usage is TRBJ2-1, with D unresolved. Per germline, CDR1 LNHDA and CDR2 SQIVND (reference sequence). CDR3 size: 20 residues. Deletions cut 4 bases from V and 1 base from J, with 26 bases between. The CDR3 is CASSTPRMRPSSKSYNEQFF. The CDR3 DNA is TGTGCCAGTAGTACCCCCCGGATGAGGCCCTCATCAAAATCCTACAATGAGCAGTTCTTC.

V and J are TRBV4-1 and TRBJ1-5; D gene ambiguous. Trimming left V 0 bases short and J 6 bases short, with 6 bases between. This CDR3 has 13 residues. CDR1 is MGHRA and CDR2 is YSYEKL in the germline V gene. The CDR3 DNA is TGCGCCAGCAGCCAAGATCTACTTCAGCCCCAGCATTTT. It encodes CASSQDLLQPQHF.